A selection of T cell receptor beta chains follows, all from one sample in a study of blood T cell repertoires in COVID-19. Produced via immunoSEQ multiplex PCR; TCRdb's table is partial and in-frame only. The sample has 200,000 to 250,000 clones; 70% to 85% are singletons. Material for sequencing was peripheral blood. Every receptor here comes from a man aged 45-60 years with active or convalescent COVID-19. Each CDR3 is given with its conserved first and last residue.

J: TRBJ1-1; V: TRBV28; CDR3: CASLGYRATEAFF
J: TRBJ2-2; V: TRBV7-2; CDR3: CASRPTRSGELFF
J: TRBJ1-1; V: TRBV19; CDR3: CASRQNTEAFF
J: TRBJ2-1; V: TRBV10-3; CDR3: CATSGTPPYNEQFF
J: TRBJ1-6; V: TRBV9; CDR3: CASSVADDRANSPLHF
J: TRBJ1-6; V: TRBV5-6; CDR3: CASSVTGRNSPLHF
J: TRBJ1-6; V: TRBV14; CDR3: CASSQLGADRGLSPLHF
J: TRBJ2-3; V: TRBV4-3; CDR3: CASSPASRGTDTQYF
J: TRBJ2-7; V: TRBV7-2; CDR3: CASSPRTEGEQYF
J: TRBJ2-5; V: TRBV6-5; CDR3: CASTGLEETQYF
J: TRBJ2-1; V: TRBV7-2; CDR3: CATWADDRARWGDEQFF
J: TRBJ2-7; V: TRBV6-5; CDR3: CASSPAGTRASEQYF
J: TRBJ1-3; V: TRBV28; CDR3: CASSFAGFRNTIYF
J: TRBJ2-2; V: TRBV5-1; CDR3: CASSLETSSTGELFF
J: TRBJ2-5; V: TRBV4-1; CDR3: CASRNTFPTGTGYQETQYF
J: TRBJ1-1; V: TRBV9; CDR3: CASSVDGQGDTEAFF
J: TRBJ2-7; V: TRBV7-9; CDR3: CASSHSGDRGHEQYF
J: TRBJ2-1; V: TRBV7-9; CDR3: CASSVLTGAAYNEQFF
J: TRBJ1-1; V: TRBV28; CDR3: CASSFGPQGDEAFF
J: TRBJ2-1; V: TRBV15; CDR3: CATSVGTSGRASYNEQFF
J: TRBJ2-7; V: TRBV28; CDR3: CASSFTGAYEQYF
J: TRBJ1-1; V: TRBV20-1; CDR3: CSAGKTDEAFF
J: TRBJ1-4; V: TRBV13; CDR3: CASTLSQGRNEKLFF
J: TRBJ2-7; V: TRBV2; CDR3: CASSVGPTGEQYF
J: TRBJ2-7; V: TRBV28; CDR3: CASSVGQLEQYF
J: TRBJ1-6; V: TRBV5-1; CDR3: CASSLPGGGSPLHF
J: TRBJ2-5; V: TRBV11-1; CDR3: CASSPGTVQETQYF
J: TRBJ1-2; V: TRBV11-2; CDR3: CASSVDRGGGYTF
J: TRBJ2-1; V: TRBV3-1/TRBV3-2; CDR3: CASSQRTSGSNEQFF
J: TRBJ1-2; V: TRBV5-1; CDR3: CASSNGQGIYGYTF
J: TRBJ1-1; V: TRBV18; CDR3: CASSPKGRDTEAFF
J: TRBJ1-6; V: TRBV2; CDR3: CASSERGPPLHF
J: TRBJ1-6; V: TRBV15; CDR3: CATSRGGPGTVSSYNSPLHF
J: TRBJ1-1; V: TRBV15; CDR3: CATSRRALEEKEAFF
J: TRBJ1-1; V: TRBV4-1; CDR3: CASSQGVQAILENTEAFF
J: TRBJ2-1; V: TRBV2; CDR3: CASSLYNEQFF
J: TRBJ1-5; V: TRBV4-1; CDR3: CASSQAPGQGGGNQPQHF
J: TRBJ2-4; V: TRBV6-6; CDR3: CASRVAPQVAKNIQYF
J: TRBJ1-1; V: TRBV5-1; CDR3: CASSLAETATVEAFF
J: TRBJ2-2; V: TRBV6-5; CDR3: CASSKQGAPGELFF
J: TRBJ1-1; V: TRBV4-2; CDR3: CASSQPGLYTEAFF
J: TRBJ2-3; V: TRBV7-9; CDR3: CASSLDRRTDTQYF
J: TRBJ2-2; V: TRBV28; CDR3: CASSYPLAGGSTGELFF
J: TRBJ2-7; V: TRBV30; CDR3: CACLRGSHPYEQYF
J: TRBJ1-5; V: TRBV6-5; CDR3: CASSSVSNQPQHF
J: TRBJ2-3; V: TRBV25-1; CDR3: CASSEREGPTDTQYF
J: TRBJ1-2; V: TRBV19; CDR3: CASSIGDRYGYTF
J: TRBJ1-5; V: TRBV7-2; CDR3: CASSLIGTGAQPQHF
J: TRBJ1-4; V: TRBV2; CDR3: CASSERGATNEKLFF
J: TRBJ2-3; V: TRBV7-8; CDR3: CASSFSGASTDTQYF
J: TRBJ2-3; V: TRBV27; CDR3: CASSPSRWRGSTDTQYF
J: TRBJ2-5; V: TRBV11-2; CDR3: CASSLVGVGETQYF
J: TRBJ2-2; V: TRBV20-1; CDR3: CSASVPGGTGELFF
J: TRBJ1-5; V: TRBV4-2; CDR3: CASSPEGDQPQHF
J: TRBJ2-3; V: TRBV25-1; CDR3: CASSDSVRSTDTQYF
J: TRBJ2-7; V: TRBV5-4; CDR3: CASSSISGTGSYEQYF
J: TRBJ1-6; V: TRBV18; CDR3: CASSGSGGSPLHF
J: TRBJ1-3; V: TRBV12-3/TRBV12-4; CDR3: CASSGDLGNTIYF
J: TRBJ1-1; V: TRBV19; CDR3: CASSKARGTEAFF
J: TRBJ2-1; V: TRBV6-5; CDR3: CASGKLAGRGEQFF